These 22 T cell receptor beta chains originate from one sample sequenced in a study of CD8+ T cells in alopecia areata. Extracted RNA was reverse transcribed into cDNA, the sequencing template. Libraries were prepared by immunoSEQ multiplex PCR; TCRdb keeps only in-frame clonotypes and omits some of them. Among roughly 120,000 clones listed, less than 70% were seen once. Material: CD4+ T cells sorted from blood. Receptors were obtained from a human donor in good health.

This clone turned up a few times. The chain joins TRBV29-1 to TRBJ1-1; D remains unclear. The V end was cut by 6 bases, the J end by 6 bases, with 8 bases between. In germline, CDR1 is SQVTM, CDR2 ANQGSEA. The CDR3 totals 10 residues. Here the CDR3 reads CSVLGAEAFF. Here the CDR3 DNA reads TGCAGCGTCCTCGGCGCTGAAGCTTTCTTT.

There are a few counts of this clone. The chain employs TRBV29-1 and TRBJ1-4, with 7 bases that match TRBD1. V lost 7 bases to trimming and J lost 5 bases; unmatched junction nucleotides: 10. Germline V gene lookup returns CDR1 SQVTM and CDR2 ANQGSEA. CDR3 length equals 14 residues. CDR3 DNA sequence: TGCAGCGCCCGGGCCGGGACAGCAAATGAAAAACTGTTTTTT. This sequence encodes CSARAGTANEKLFF.

V gene TRBV2 combines with J gene TRBJ1-2; D ambiguous. V dropped 5 bases and J dropped 2 bases, with 6 bases sitting between them. The CDR3 sequence is 12 residues long. CDR1 is SNHLY and CDR2 is FYNNEI in the germline V gene. The CDR3 coding sequence is TGTGCCAGCAGTAGGGAAAACTATGGCTACACCTTC. It translates to CASSRENYGYTF.

The chain recombines TRBV7-2 with TRBJ2-1; D might be TRBD1 (5 bases). The CDR3 spans 15 residues. Germline V gene data show CDR1 as SGHTA and CDR2 as FQGNSA. V lost 10 bases and J lost 9, with 25 bases in between. The CDR3 sequence: CATILLKGPRGEQFF. CDR3 DNA sequence: TGTGCCACTATACTTCTCAAGGGGCCTAGGGGTGAGCAGTTCTTC.

This rearrangement joins TRBV5-1 to TRBJ2-7, with D possibly matching TRBD1 (5 bases). CDR3 size: 13 residues. V lost 0 bases and J lost 5, with 9 bases in between. Germline V gene lookup returns CDR1 SGHRS and CDR2 YFSETQ. CDR3 amino acids: CASSLGGNNEQYF. As DNA, the CDR3 is TGCGCCAGCAGCTTGGGGGGCAACAACGAGCAGTACTTC.

The chain carries TRBV19 and TRBJ1-5; D remains unclear. Trimming took 7 bases from V and 4 from J, leaving 20 bases between them. Germline values: CDR1 LNHDA, CDR2 SQIVND (reference sequence). The CDR3 has 16 residues. The CDR3 spells CASMAQGPLTNQPQHF. The CDR3 bases are TGTGCCAGTATGGCCCAAGGCCCTCTAACAAATCAGCCCCAGCATTTT.

The J gene is TRBJ2-7, the V gene TRBV6-6, with a weak D call TRBD1 (5 bases). From germline, CDR1 is MNHNY and CDR2 SVGAGI (reference sequence). The ends were cut back, 2 bases at V and 4 bases at J, with 18 bases in the middle. The CDR3 extends over 16 amino acids. DNA of the CDR3: TGTGCCAGCAGTTACCCCGTTGGGTCAGGGAATTACGAGCAGTACTTC. This codes for CASSYPVGSGNYEQYF.

CDR3 DNA sequence: TGTGCCAGTAGTACCCAAGGGGATTCGGAGACCCAGTACTTC. Amino acids: CASSTQGDSETQYF. V usage is TRBV19 and J usage is TRBJ2-5; a weak D match, TRBD1 (5 bases). This CDR3 is 14 amino acids long. Germline CDR1 LNHDA, CDR2 SQIVND (reference sequence). Trimming shortened V by 4 bases and J by 5 bases, and 14 bases separated the two germline ends.

V is TRBV13 and J is TRBJ1-2, with a tentative D call TRBD1 (6 bases). V was shortened by 5 bases and J by 2 bases, with 18 bases between the two germline ends. The length of the CDR3 is 16 residues. Germline V CDR1 and CDR2: PRHDT, FYEKMQ (reference sequence). CDR3 sequence reads: CASSPSPGDPNYGYTF. The CDR3 DNA sequence: TGTGCCAGCAGCCCTTCTCCAGGGGACCCAAACTATGGCTACACCTTC.

This clone was detected a few times. The rearrangement uses TRBV5-1 and TRBJ2-3; D remains ambiguous. V lost 0 bases, J lost 11 bases, and 7 bases lay in between. CDR3 length: 11 amino acids. Germline V gives CDR1 SGHRS, CDR2 YFSETQ. In nucleotides, the CDR3 is TGCGCCAGCAGCTTGGCCGATCGGCAGTATTTT. Protein product: CASSLADRQYF. Complete variable domain (other parts from reference TRBV5-1 and TRBJ2-3): KAGVTQTPRYLIKTRGQQVTLSCSPISGHRSVSWYQQTPGQGLQFLFEYFSETQRNKGNFPGRFSGRQFSNSRSEMNVSTLELGDSALYLCASSLADRQYFGPGTRLTVL.

The chain uses TRBV29-1 and TRBJ2-3, with a tentative D call TRBD1 (5 bases). This CDR3 is 16 amino acids long. Trimming stripped 4 bases from V and 1 base from J, with 18 bases between. CDR1 is SQVTM, CDR2 ANQGSEA, per germline. In DNA, the CDR3 is TGCAGCGTTGGAGGACATAGTTCGTACGGCACAGATACGCAGTATTTT. The encoded protein is CSVGGHSSYGTDTQYF.

The chain joins TRBV30 to TRBJ2-7, with a weak D call TRBD1 (5 bases). V was trimmed by 4 bases and J by 0 bases, leaving 10 bases between them. CDR1 GTSNPN and CDR2 SVGIG come from the germline V gene (reference sequence). The CDR3 contains 13 residues. This CDR3 is CAWKRGSSYEQYF. In DNA, the CDR3 is TGTGCCTGGAAAAGGGGAAGCTCCTACGAGCAGTACTTC.

The chain uses TRBV7-9 and TRBJ1-1; D ambiguous. This CDR3 is 11 amino acids long. Trimming took off 3 bases at V and 3 bases at J, with 2 bases between the two ends. Germline CDR1 and CDR2: SEHNR and FQNEAQ (reference sequence). The CDR3 nucleotides are TGTGCCAGCAGCTTTGACACTGAAGCTTTCTTT. It is translated as CASSFDTEAFF.

V gene TRBV19 combines with J gene TRBJ1-5; D is undetermined. V lost 5 bases and J 2 bases, leaving 10 bases between the germline ends. CDR3 length: 14 amino acids. Germline V gene sequence: CDR1 LNHDA, CDR2 SQIVND (reference sequence). The CDR3 DNA is TGTGCCAGTAGTCTTAGCTGGGGCAATCAGCCCCAGCATTTT. Residues: CASSLSWGNQPQHF.

The chain uses TRBV29-1 and TRBJ1-1; 10 positions agree with TRBD1. The CDR3 is 13 residues long. With 7 bases clipped from V and 2 bases from J, the junction kept 4 bases outside the gene matches. Germline V gene data show CDR1 as SQVTM and CDR2 as ANQGSEA. CDR3 nucleotide sequence: TGCAGCGGGGACAGGGGTGTAAACACTGAAGCTTTCTTT. It yields the protein CSGDRGVNTEAFF.

The chain is built from TRBV5-6 and TRBJ2-5; perhaps D is TRBD1 or TRBD2 (5 bases each). V was trimmed by 0 bases and J by 2 bases, leaving 8 bases between them. CDR1 SGHDT and CDR2 YYEEEE come from the germline V gene. This CDR3 has 14 amino acids. DNA of the CDR3: TGTGCCAGCAGCTTGGAGTGGGGGCAAGAGACCCAGTACTTC. Amino acids: CASSLEWGQETQYF.

This chain links TRBV2 with TRBJ2-7; 8 nucleotides match TRBD1. With 6 bases clipped from V and 3 bases from J, the junction kept 7 bases outside the gene matches. Germline V lookup: CDR1 SNHLY, CDR2 FYNNEI. This CDR3 is built from 14 residues. Here the CDR3 reads CASRSGQGIYEQYF. DNA of the CDR3: TGTGCCAGCAGGTCAGGACAGGGTATCTACGAGCAGTACTTC.

Comment on this clone: This specimen includes other DNA sequences encoding the same CDR3. The V gene is TRBV30, the J gene TRBJ1-1; D is uncertain. The CDR3 sequence is 11 residues long. V lost 2 bases and J 8 bases, leaving 9 bases between the germline ends. CDR1 is GTSNPN and CDR2 is SVGIG in the germline V gene (reference sequence). CDR3 nucleotide sequence: TGTGCCTGGAGTCCGACCCGCGAAGCTTTCTTT. Translating it yields CAWSPTREAFF.

The V call is TRBV6-6, the J call TRBJ1-6, with 7 bases lining up with TRBD1. There are 15 residues in the CDR3. Unmatched junction bases numbered 9, after V lost 6 bases and J lost 7 bases. Germline-derived CDR1 and CDR2 are MNHNY and SVGAGI (reference sequence). CDR3 protein: CASRKGQEGNSPLHF. The CDR3, as DNA: TGTGCCAGCAGGAAAGGACAGGAGGGGAATTCACCCCTCCACTTT.

The chain employs TRBV19 and TRBJ2-6; D possibly corresponds to TRBD1 (5 bases). Trimming left V 7 bases short and J 2 bases short, with 9 bases between. The CDR3 extends over 14 amino acids. Looked up from germline, CDR1 is LNHDA and CDR2 is SQIVND (reference sequence). The CDR3 reads CASKGNPGANVLTF. CDR3 nucleotides: TGTGCCAGTAAGGGGAATCCTGGGGCCAACGTCCTGACTTTC.

The rearrangement joins TRBV30 to TRBJ1-2, with TRBD1 as a possible D gene (5 bases). The length of the CDR3 is 15 residues. Trimming left V 0 bases short and J 2 bases short, with 13 bases between. Germline V gene data show CDR1 as GTSNPN and CDR2 as SVGIG (reference sequence). The CDR3 loop reads CAWSVTRGTNYGYTF. CDR3 DNA: TGTGCCTGGAGTGTAACCCGTGGGACGAACTATGGCTACACCTTC.

J is TRBJ2-2 and V is TRBV4-1, with D perhaps matching TRBD1 or TRBD2 (5 bases each). CDR3 length: 14 amino acids. Germline CDR1 is MGHRA and CDR2 is YSYEKL. Trimming left V 4 bases short and J 5 bases short, with 11 bases between. The CDR3 DNA is TGCGCCAGCAGCCGGCCTGGGGGAACCGGGGAGCTGTTTTTT. This translates into CASSRPGGTGELFF.